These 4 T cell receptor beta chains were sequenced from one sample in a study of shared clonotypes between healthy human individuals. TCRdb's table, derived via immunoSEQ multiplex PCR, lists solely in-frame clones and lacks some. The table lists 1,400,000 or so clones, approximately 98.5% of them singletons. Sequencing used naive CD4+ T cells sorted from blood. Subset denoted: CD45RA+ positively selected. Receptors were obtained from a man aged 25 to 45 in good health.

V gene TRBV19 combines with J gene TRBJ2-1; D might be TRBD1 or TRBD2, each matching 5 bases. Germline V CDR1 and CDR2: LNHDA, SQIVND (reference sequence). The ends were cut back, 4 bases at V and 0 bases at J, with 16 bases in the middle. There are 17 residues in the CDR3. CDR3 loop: CASSNGGAPRSYNEQFF. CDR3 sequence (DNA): TGTGCCAGTAGTAATGGGGGAGCGCCTCGCTCCTACAATGAGCAGTTCTTC. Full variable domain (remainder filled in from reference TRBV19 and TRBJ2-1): DGGITQSPKYLFRKEGQNVTLSCEQNLNHDAMYWYRQDPGQGLRLIYYSQIVNDFQKGDIAEGYSVSREKKESFPLTVTSAQKNPTAFYLCASSNGGAPRSYNEQFFGPGTRLTVL.

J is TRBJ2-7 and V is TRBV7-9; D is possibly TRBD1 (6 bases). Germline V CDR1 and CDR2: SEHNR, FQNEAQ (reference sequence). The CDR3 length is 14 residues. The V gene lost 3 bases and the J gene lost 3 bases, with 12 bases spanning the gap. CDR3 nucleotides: TGTGCCAGCAGCTTCCCAGGGGTTTACTACGAGCAGTACTTC. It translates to CASSFPGVYYEQYF.

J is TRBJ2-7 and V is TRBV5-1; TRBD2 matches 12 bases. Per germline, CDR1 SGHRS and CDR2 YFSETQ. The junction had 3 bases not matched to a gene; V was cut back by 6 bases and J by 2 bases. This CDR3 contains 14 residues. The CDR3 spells CASTLAGGPYEQYF. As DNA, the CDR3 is TGCGCCAGCACCCTAGCGGGAGGGCCCTACGAGCAGTACTTC.

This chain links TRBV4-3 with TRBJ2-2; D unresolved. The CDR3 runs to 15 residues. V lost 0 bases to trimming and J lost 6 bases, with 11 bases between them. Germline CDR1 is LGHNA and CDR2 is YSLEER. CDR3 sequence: CASSQEHSRAGELFF. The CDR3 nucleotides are TGCGCCAGCAGCCAAGAACACTCTCGGGCCGGGGAGCTGTTTTTT.